Here is one T cell receptor beta chain with its context. Its specific antigen is unknown. No per-base quality is available; no much larger clone lies one base away. This sample was included in a study of cytomegalovirus exposure and HLA in healthy donors (dated by TCRdb to between 2016 and 2019). Describing the broader study: An earlier analysis of about 560 of the donors reported about 260 Gb of sequence data and 100 million to 120 million unique TCR beta sequences obtained from approximately 180 million T cells. Around 330 gigabases of sequencing data and around 80 million unique TCR sequences made up an early release that covered approximately 700 HLA-typed donors. Among the approximately 400 genotyped donors, around 81% belonged to the genetic ancestry cluster associated with self-reported Caucasian donors. The aim of the study was to test whether cataloging public T cell receptors could identify signatures of past pathogen exposure. The T cell repertoires of 666 subjects were profiled by immunosequencing and related to cytomegalovirus serostatus. Besides the first cohort of 666 subjects, a separate validation cohort made up of 90 to 150 different subjects was used. High-throughput TCR immunosequencing, statistical association of individual TCRs with disease status, and machine learning were combined to predict cytomegalovirus infection status. To study patterns of TCR occurrence, a later analysis re-analyzed previously published TCR beta repertoires from around 670 donors and added high-resolution HLA genotyping. Rather than drawing on any new phenotypic data, the later analysis identified candidate immune exposures from TCR beta sequences and the way those sequences occurred across donors. In an earlier analysis of roughly 580 of the donors, high-throughput TCR beta sequencing was used to judge whether each TCR beta V gene segment behaved as functional or pseudogenic. Donor age, sex, ethnicity and CMV serostatus were compiled alongside the repertoire data. In a later genetic analysis, genome-wide SNP genotypes for about 65% of the 666 donors were used, and that subset was treated as a discovery cohort. Every discovery cohort repertoire had been produced on one sequencing platform. HLA typing included class I and class II loci at four-digit resolution. Typing coverage differed by locus: A, B, C, DRB1 and DQB1 were typed in roughly 629-630 donors, DQA1 in approximately 520, DPA1 in some 600, and DPB1 in roughly 450. About five DR-DQ haplotypes were handled as single units for association and clustering because linkage in the cohort was strong. Among several hundred genotyped donors of the cohort, an average of roughly 230,000 unique TCR beta nucleotide sequences was sequenced per donor, of which approximately 19% were non-productive. Study-wide conclusions, independent of this receptor: According to a later analysis, TCR association rates differed among HLA loci, with DRB1 alleles showing the most associated TCRs and HLA-C alleles showing the fewest. Correlated functional status among segregating V segments might be attributable to linkage disequilibrium, but an unknown experimental factor could not be ruled out. Broadly in line with IMGT annotations, most TCR beta V segments showed up in productive rearrangements about 87% or about 30% of the time in an earlier analysis of around 550 of the donors. The authors suggested that the approach could potentially be extended to other disease states and immunological phenotypes. When HLA alleles, especially DR and DQ, strongly co-occurred, attributing TCR associations to individual alleles was difficult. A later analysis found that HLA-associated TCR beta chains were more clonally expanded and had lower generation probabilities than equally common non-associated chains. In vitro tests confirmed that three of the cytomegalovirus-associated TCR beta chains recognize cytomegalovirus antigens. For the cohort, immune exposure information was limited to CMV serostatus. The presence/absence analyses assumed that sequencing depth was roughly uniform across donors, and that assumption may not be true. Across donors, most TCR sequences were observed very rarely, whereas some public TCRs were present in many individuals. In a later analysis, most CMV-associated TCR beta chains were found to appear HLA-restricted, with HLA associations seemingly driven largely by CMV exposure. A later analysis reported that several top co-occurrence clusters appeared linked to parvovirus B19, influenza, CMV and Epstein-Barr virus. Only TCR beta chains were sequenced in this cohort, and the absence of alpha or paired-chain data limited detectable features. A further reported finding was that TCR beta sequences accurately predicted the HLA-A and HLA-B alleles for most subjects in the first cohort. Compared with the roughly 600-donor mean, donors in an Asian-associated ancestry cluster had fewer N-insertions in productive TCRs, according to a later genetic analysis. V-gene and J-gene trimming of TCR beta chains was associated with a missense DCLRE1C variant in a later genetic analysis, and the association was replicated in an independent cohort. A total of 150 or so TCR beta chains were listed by the study as associated with cytomegalovirus. Because the 87-base-pair reads could not distinguish some IMGT-functional V segments, including TRBV6-2 and TRBV6-3, those segments were excluded. Because counts were too low, about 15 rarely observed V segments, including chromosome 9 orphons, were left out of the earlier analysis of 500 to 750 of the donors. Specific HLA alleles were associated with 15,000 to 20,000 TCR beta sequences at a false discovery rate of 0.05 in a later analysis. In both the original and validation cohorts, the classifier was reported to diagnose cytomegalovirus status with high specificity and sensitivity. A cluster of highly shared sequence variants was judged likely to be a technical artifact of the sequencing pipeline. Because some donors lacked HLA typing at each locus, the association tests relied only on the typed subset.

The cohort consisted of 600 to 750 healthy bone marrow donors. At the time of sampling, every cohort member was nominally healthy, though immune exposures that went unrecorded were likely present. The donor tested CMV seropositive and was one of the 289 seropositive cohort members. Every donor gave a peripheral blood sample, and the peripheral blood mononuclear cells from that sample were used for TCR beta sequencing. Genomic DNA was extracted from the blood cell samples with the Qiagen DNeasy Blood Extraction Kit. Relative to germline, V is 0 bases shorter and J is 7 bases shorter, with 14 bases between their ends. Taken from cysteine to phenylalanine, the CDR3 has 15 residues. Of all the DNA, just the CDR3 is kept, 45 bases in frame from base 1. Based on the germline V gene (reference sequence), the CDR1 and CDR2 sequences are SGHAT and FQDESV. The library was built by means of the immunoSEQ multiplex PCR assay. For the multiplex PCR, a mixture combining 60 forward primers for TCR Vbeta segments and 13 reverse primers for TCR Jbeta segments was used. Amplification of the CDR3 region of rearranged TCR beta genes was performed with a multiplex PCR assay on genomic DNA. The Illumina HiSeq System was used to sequence the amplified TCR beta libraries as 87-base-pair reads. The authors' analysis ran thus. A later analysis tallied 80 million to 95 million unique TCR beta chains across the 550 to 850 repertoires, and approximately 12 million of those chains were shared by two or more donors. A nearest-neighbor algorithm error-corrected the raw reads and collapsed the reads into unique sequences, merging closely related sequences to remove PCR and sequencing errors. V, D and J gene segments were assigned by aligning CDR3 sequences to IMGT reference sequences. For a sequence to be retained, at least a six-nucleotide match to both a V gene segment and a J gene segment was required. Rearrangements were classified as productive when the CDR3 lacked stop codons and remained in frame with V and J, and all other rearrangements were classified as non-productive. CDR3 was defined by IMGT convention, running from the second conserved V-encoded cysteine to the conserved J-encoded phenylalanine. The earlier analysis of approximately 500 of the donors excluded sequences that lacked an unambiguous match to a single V gene segment. An earlier analysis of about 600 of the donors called V segments functional above 56.7% productive rearrangements and segregating when the between-donor standard deviation exceeded 5%. A statistical classification framework was built for diagnosing cytomegalovirus status from the catalog of TCR beta chain sequences. In a later analysis, TCR nucleotide sequences were compared against IMGT/GENE-DB human TR gene sequences so that V and J genes could be assigned. Using the TCRdist pipeline, a later analysis assigned CDR3 sequences along with most-parsimonious VDJ recombination scenarios. In a later analysis, each TCR beta chain was defined by its CDR3 amino acid sequence together with its V-gene family, and reads without a unique V-gene family were excluded. To address suspected cross-contamination and a sequencing artifact, a later analysis removed roughly 640 highly shared, low-generation-probability nucleotide sequences. In a later analysis, a clonal expansion index was calculated for each public chain from normalized within-repertoire ranks of inferred template counts. A later analysis computed generation probabilities with a VDJ recombination model fitted to out-of-frame rearrangements, and checked the results against IGoR. Hypergeometric tests were used in a later analysis to score TCR-TCR, TCR-HLA and TCR-CMV co-occurrence, with a repertoire-size bias correction applied to the TCR pairs. False discovery rates were estimated in a later analysis by permuting HLA or CMV assignments 20 times. In a later analysis, co-occurring TCRs were grouped with DBSCAN, and TCRdist sequence similarity was added when clustering was performed within HLA-allele-positive subsets. Repertoires with fewer than 30,000 or more than 120,000 public chains, plus five repertoires with anomalous nucleotide sharing, were excluded from co-occurrence clustering. This is the immuneACCESS table as TCRdb keeps it, with only in-frame sequences that have V and J called. A part of the clones is gone; compared with another copy, unresolved V genes explain less than half, and the rest is unexplained. For V, J and clone size, that table is used; D and trimming come from the DNA. For this sample there are around 170,000 clones; over 75% appear just once. 1% to 1.5% of the sample lies in the top ten.

The sequence derives from a man between 45 and 60 years old in good health and CMV-seropositive. Rearrangement joined TRBV11-1 to TRBJ2-3; the D gene is unclear. Sample: PBMCs. The DNA sequence is TGTGCCAGCAGCTTAGCGGCCCAAGAGGTCCATACGCAGTATTTT. It specifies CASSLAAQEVHTQYF.